This passage covers 25 T cell receptor beta chains from one sample sequenced in a study of cytomegalovirus exposure and HLA in healthy donors. Sequencing used immunoSEQ multiplex PCR; TCRdb keeps in-frame clones, though not all of them. Of roughly 260,000 clones in the sample, around 87% were seen once. What was sequenced was PBMCs. Every receptor here comes from a man aged 18-30 years in good health and CMV-seronegative.

The rearrangement joins TRBV9 to TRBJ1-1; unclear D gene. V lost 3 bases, J lost 1 base, and 13 bases lay in between. The CDR3 length is 15 residues. The germline CDR1 and CDR2 sequences are SGDLS and YYNGEE. The CDR3 reads CASSAFRTGNTEAFF. The CDR3 DNA is TGTGCCAGCAGCGCATTTAGAACGGGGAACACTGAAGCTTTCTTT. Using reference TRBV9 and TRBJ1-1 for the parts outside the CDR3, the full variable domain is DSGVTQTPKHLITATGQRVTLRCSPRSGDLSVYWYQQSLDQGLQFLIQYYNGEERAKGNILERFSAQQFPDLHSELNLSSLELGDSALYFCASSAFRTGNTEAFFGQGTRLTVV.

This clone was picked up one time. The V call is TRBV4-2, the J call TRBJ2-1, with TRBD2 identical over 10 bases. Germline values: CDR1 LGHNA, CDR2 YNFKEQ. CDR3 length: 16 amino acids. V dropped 1 base and J dropped 6; count of bases not matched to a gene: 6. The CDR3 loop reads CASSQVGLAQTNEQFF. CDR3 in DNA: TGTGCCAGCAGCCAAGTGGGACTAGCGCAAACCAATGAGCAGTTCTTC.

CDR3 DNA sequence: TGTGCCTGGAGTCCGGGACAGGGGGCGCATGGCTACACCTTC. Encoded protein: CAWSPGQGAHGYTF. The rearrangement uses TRBV30 and TRBJ1-2; 12 nucleotides agree with TRBD1. V lost 2 bases, J lost 6 bases, and 4 bases stayed unmatched. The CDR3 is made up of 14 amino acids. Per the germline V gene, CDR1 is GTSNPN and CDR2 is SVGIG (reference sequence).

This clone has a single count. The rearrangement uses TRBV10-2 and TRBJ2-1; weak D call: TRBD1 (5 bases). Germline CDR1 reads WSHSY; CDR2 reads SAAADI. V was trimmed by 7 bases and J by 3 bases, leaving 16 bases between them. The length of the CDR3 is 15 residues. Here the CDR3 DNA reads TGCGCCAGCAACCAGGGTTTCCAGGTCTACAATGAGCAGTTCTTC. Encoded protein: CASNQGFQVYNEQFF.

This chain connects TRBV7-2 to TRBJ2-1; TRBD2 matches at 7 bases. This CDR3 has 14 residues. V dropped 2 bases and J dropped 6; count of bases not matched to a gene: 4. Germline CDR1 reads SGHTA; CDR2 reads FQGNSA. Written as DNA, the CDR3 is TGTGCCAGCAGCTTATTCTGGACTAGCAATGAGCAGTTCTTC. Residues: CASSLFWTSNEQFF.

This rearrangement joins TRBV4-1 to TRBJ1-6, with D unclear. The V and J ends lost 6 bases and 9 bases respectively, with 12 bases between them. The CDR3 totals 13 residues. Germline V CDR1 and CDR2: MGHRA, YSYEKL. CDR3 in amino acids: CASSGGIRSPLHF. DNA of the CDR3: TGCGCCAGCAGTGGAGGGATTCGTTCACCCCTCCACTTT.

There are a few counts of this clone. Other DNA variants within this sample encode the same CDR3. The chain employs TRBV5-1 and TRBJ2-7; 9 bases match TRBD1. This CDR3 is 14 amino acids long. V shed 0 bases, J shed 3 bases, and the junction held 1 base outside the gene matches. Germline values: CDR1 SGHRS, CDR2 YFSETQ. The chain's CDR3 is CASSLAGQGYEQYF. The CDR3 nucleotides read TGCGCCAGCAGCTTGGCGGGACAGGGCTACGAGCAGTACTTC.

The chain has TRBV27 and TRBJ2-3; D is ambiguous. Germline V lookup: CDR1 MNHEY, CDR2 SMNVEV (reference sequence). The CDR3 spans 14 residues. The germline V and J ends were trimmed by 2 bases and 3 bases, with 9 bases remaining between them. The CDR3 here is CASSLAEITDTQYF. DNA of the CDR3: TGTGCCAGCAGTTTAGCGGAAATTACAGATACGCAGTATTTT.

The chain joins TRBV4-1 to TRBJ1-2; 7 nucleotides agree with TRBD1. Germline loops: CDR1 MGHRA, CDR2 YSYEKL. The CDR3 contains 13 residues. The trim removed 4 bases at V and 2 bases at J, leaving 1 base unmatched. In DNA, the CDR3 is TGCGCCAGCAGCCCGACAGGGAACTATGGCTACACCTTC. This codes for CASSPTGNYGYTF.

J is TRBJ2-7 and V is TRBV7-9; D is perhaps TRBD1 (5 bases). Germline CDR1 SEHNR, CDR2 FQNEAQ (reference sequence). The CDR3 covers 16 residues. V was shortened by 5 bases and J by 0 bases, with 17 bases between the two germline ends. The DNA of the CDR3 is TGTGCCAGCAGCCTCCTCCAGGGCCTGAGCTCCTACGAGCAGTACTTC. Its translation is CASSLLQGLSSYEQYF.

This sequence joins TRBV4-2 and TRBJ2-7; 10 bases match TRBD2. Germline assignment: CDR1 LGHNA and CDR2 YNFKEQ. This CDR3 has 19 amino acids. The J segment lost 2 bases and the V segment lost 0 bases, leaving 13 bases of the junction unmatched. The CDR3 here is CASSQDGLAGGRSTYEQYF. Here the CDR3 DNA reads TGTGCCAGCAGCCAAGATGGGTTAGCGGGAGGAAGGAGCACCTACGAGCAGTACTTC.

This clone was observed a handful of times. The genes are TRBV11-2 and TRBJ2-7; the match to TRBD1 covers 10 bases. The V segment lost 5 bases and the J segment 6 bases; nucleotides outside the gene matches: 7. CDR1 and CDR2 from the germline V gene are SGHAT and FQNNGV. This CDR3 comprises 14 residues. The CDR3 is CASSEGQGYFEQYF. In DNA, the CDR3 is TGTGCCAGCAGCGAGGGACAGGGGTATTTCGAGCAGTACTTC.

The chain couples TRBV7-2 to TRBJ2-7; 10 bases match TRBD1. V gave up 4 bases and J gave up 2 bases; unmatched junction bases: 5. CDR3 length equals 15 residues. Germline V gene lookup returns CDR1 SGHTA and CDR2 FQGNSA. Here the CDR3 reads CASSWGTGVAYEQYF. The DNA of the CDR3 is TGTGCCAGCAGCTGGGGGACAGGGGTTGCCTACGAGCAGTACTTC.

The CDR3 is CASSPNGSTNQPQHF. CDR3 coding DNA: TGTGCCAGCAGCCCCAACGGGAGCACTAATCAGCCCCAGCATTTT. The chain links TRBV7-9 to TRBJ1-5; D is uncertain. The germline V and J ends were trimmed by 5 bases and 4 bases, with 15 bases remaining between them. The length of the CDR3 is 15 residues. Germline loops: CDR1 SEHNR, CDR2 FQNEAQ (reference sequence).

The V and J genes are TRBV23-1 and TRBJ2-7; no clear D. TRBV23-1 has ORF status, its function being uncertain. The length of the CDR3 is 12 residues. Trimming left V 3 bases short and J 5 bases short, with 8 bases between. The DNA for the CDR3 is TGCGCCAGCAGTCAGACTTGGAACGAGCAGTACTTC. Translation: CASSQTWNEQYF.

The V gene is TRBV6-5, the J gene TRBJ2-2, with D perhaps matching TRBD1 (5 bases). Germline CDR1 reads MNHEY; CDR2 reads SVGAGI. Trimming shortened V by 7 bases and J by 0 bases, and 9 bases separated the two germline ends. The CDR3 is made up of 14 amino acids. This chain's CDR3 is CASNWGANTGELFF. Here the CDR3 DNA reads TGTGCCAGCAATTGGGGCGCGAACACCGGGGAGCTGTTTTTT.

Written as DNA, the CDR3 is TGTGCCAGCAGTTTACAAGTGAGCTCTGGAAACACCATATATTTT. Amino acids: CASSLQVSSGNTIYF. The rearrangement links TRBV28 to TRBJ1-3, with unresolved D. The V end lost 2 bases, the J end lost 0 bases, and 8 bases lay between the germline ends. CDR1 and CDR2 (germline): MDHEN, SYDVKM. The CDR3 is 15 amino acids.

The chain combines TRBV28 with TRBJ2-3; the D gene is possibly TRBD1 (5 bases). There are 13 residues in the CDR3. Germline V gene lookup returns CDR1 MDHEN and CDR2 SYDVKM. V gave up 5 bases and J gave up 4 bases, with 10 bases separating them. In nucleotides, the CDR3 is TGTGCCAGCAGTGTGATGGGGCCAGATACGCAGTATTTT. It specifies CASSVMGPDTQYF.

The genes are TRBV4-3 and TRBJ2-4; D is unclear. Trimming took 0 bases from V and 15 from J, leaving 15 bases between them. The CDR3 totals 13 residues. Germline loops: CDR1 LGHNA, CDR2 YSLEER. CDR3 sequence: CASSQDIGPPGYF. DNA for the CDR3: TGCGCCAGCAGCCAAGATATAGGTCCCCCGGGGTACTTC.

This chain uses TRBV11-2 with TRBJ2-1, with 7 bases matching TRBD2. CDR1 and CDR2 (germline): SGHAT, FQNNGV. V dropped 8 bases and J dropped 0; count of bases not matched to a gene: 7. This CDR3 contains 15 residues. The CDR3 coding sequence is TGTGCCAGCGTTCTTGGCGGGGGCTCCTACAATGAGCAGTTCTTC. Translated: CASVLGGGSYNEQFF.

This clone was seen just once. The chain uses TRBV29-1 and TRBJ2-7; 8 nucleotides match TRBD1. Germline lookup yields CDR1 SQVTM and CDR2 ANQGSEA. Losses at the gene ends were 6 bases for V and 7 bases for J; bases not matched to a gene: 8. The CDR3 consists of 12 residues. CDR3 bases: TGCAGCGTCACTATTACAGGGGGTGAGCAGTACTTC. This translates into CSVTITGGEQYF.

The V call is TRBV4-3, the J call TRBJ2-3, with D tentatively TRBD1 (5 bases). CDR1 is LGHNA, CDR2 YSLEER, per germline. The CDR3 loop spans 14 amino acids. The V and J ends lost 0 bases and 3 bases respectively, with 7 bases between them. This CDR3 reads CASSQDKGTDTQYF. CDR3 coding DNA: TGCGCCAGCAGCCAAGATAAGGGGACAGATACGCAGTATTTT.

This clone showed up just once. This sequence joins TRBV7-2 and TRBJ2-2, with D maybe TRBD1 (6 bases). This CDR3 is 15 amino acids long. V was cut by 3 bases and J by 5 bases, with 13 bases left in between. The germline V gene has CDR1 SGHTA and CDR2 FQGNSA. CDR3 DNA: TGTGCCAGCAGCTTTTACAGGGAGTTTACCGGGGAGCTGTTTTTT. Protein product: CASSFYREFTGELFF.

This clone has only a few counts. The V call is TRBV2, the J call TRBJ2-7, with D possibly matching TRBD1 (5 bases). The germline CDR1 and CDR2 sequences are SNHLY and FYNNEI. V was trimmed by 4 bases and J by 3 bases, leaving 10 bases between them. This CDR3 has 13 residues. CDR3 sequence (DNA): TGTGCCAGCAGTGTGGACAATAGCTACGAGCAGTACTTC. It encodes CASSVDNSYEQYF.

The chain couples TRBV7-2 to TRBJ1-3; no definite D call. The germline V gene encodes CDR1 SGHTA and CDR2 FQGNSA. V was trimmed by 1 base and J by 4 bases, leaving 11 bases between them. The CDR3 covers 15 residues. The CDR3 sequence is CASSLGSFSGNTIYF. The CDR3 nucleotides read TGTGCCAGCAGCTTAGGCAGTTTTTCCGGAAACACCATATATTTT.